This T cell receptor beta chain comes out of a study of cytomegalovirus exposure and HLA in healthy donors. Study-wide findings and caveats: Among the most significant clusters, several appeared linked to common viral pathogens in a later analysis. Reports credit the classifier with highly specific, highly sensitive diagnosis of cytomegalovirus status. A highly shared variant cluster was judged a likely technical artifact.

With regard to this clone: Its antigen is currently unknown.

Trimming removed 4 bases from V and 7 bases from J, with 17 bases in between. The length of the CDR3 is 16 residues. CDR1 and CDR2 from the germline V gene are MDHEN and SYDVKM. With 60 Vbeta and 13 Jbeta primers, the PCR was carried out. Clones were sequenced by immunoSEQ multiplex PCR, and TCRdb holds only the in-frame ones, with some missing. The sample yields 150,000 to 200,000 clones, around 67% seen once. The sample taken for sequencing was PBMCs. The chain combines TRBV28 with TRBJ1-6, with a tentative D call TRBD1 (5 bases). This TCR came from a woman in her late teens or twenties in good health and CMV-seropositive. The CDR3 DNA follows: TGTGCCAGCAGTTCGCCCTCCGACAGCCACAATTCACCCCTCCACTTT. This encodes CASSSPSDSHNSPLHF. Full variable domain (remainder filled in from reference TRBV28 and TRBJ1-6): DVKVTQSSRYLVKRTGEKVFLECVQDMDHENMFWYRQDPGLGLRLIYFSYDVKMKEKGDIPEGYSVSREKKERFSLILESASTNQTSMYLCASSSPSDSHNSPLHFGNGTRLTVT.